This TCR beta chain was captured in a study of CD8 T cells in Susac syndrome. The CDR3 extends over 15 amino acids. Between the trimmed V and J ends, which lost 5 bases and 7 bases, there was a span of 20 bases. Random hexamers primed reverse transcription of about 0.5 to 1 ug RNA. TCRdb called the immunoSEQ multiplex PCR reads again in MiXCR, with one record for every CDR3 protein. The repertoire has 55,000 to 85,000 distinct CDR3 sequences, roughly 95% of them found once; the top ten carry approximately 0.1%. This sequence was found in a human donor with multiple sclerosis. Sequences were obtained from CD4+ T cells from PBMCs. This rearrangement joins TRBV12-3 or TRBV12-4 to TRBJ1-2; D may be TRBD1 (6 bases). The CDR3 here is CASSELGGQVGGYTF. CDR3 nucleotides: TGTGCCAGCAGTGAACTCGGGGGCCAGGTCGGTGGCTACACCTTC.